A single sample gave rise to the 3 T cell receptor beta chains below, sequenced in a study of blood T cell repertoires in COVID-19. This table comes from immunoSEQ multiplex PCR, and its TCRdb copy is limited to in-frame clones, with some not included. The sample has about 160,000 clones; 80% to 85% are singletons. The sequenced sample was peripheral blood. All receptors come from an elderly woman with active or convalescent COVID-19.

V is TRBV27 and J is TRBJ2-1; 7 bases are a match to TRBD2. The CDR3 is made up of 18 amino acids. V was clipped by 0 bases and J by 5 bases; unmatched bases: 13. Germline V gene sequence: CDR1 MNHEY, CDR2 SMNVEV (reference sequence). The CDR3 protein is CASSLSPTGGGIHNEQFF. The CDR3 region has the DNA TGTGCCAGCAGTTTATCGCCTACTGGCGGGGGAATACACAATGAGCAGTTCTTC.

CDR3 loop: CASSRSLMSWGGNQPQHF. The CDR3 region has the DNA TGTGCCAGCAGCCGCTCTCTGATGTCTTGGGGCGGCAATCAGCCCCAGCATTTT. J is TRBJ1-5 and V is TRBV28; D perhaps matches TRBD1 (5 bases). The germline gives CDR1 MDHEN, CDR2 SYDVKM. V lost 6 bases, J lost 2 bases, and 23 bases lay in between. The CDR3 loop spans 18 amino acids. The variable domain in full, completed from reference TRBV28 and TRBJ1-5, reads DVKVTQSSRYLVKRTGEKVFLECVQDMDHENMFWYRQDPGLGLRLIYFSYDVKMKEKGDIPEGYSVSREKKERFSLILESASTNQTSMYLCASSRSLMSWGGNQPQHFGDGTRLSIL.

Only a few counts were recorded for this clone. This chain links TRBV27 with TRBJ2-1; 7 positions agree with TRBD1. Germline lookup yields CDR1 MNHEY and CDR2 SMNVEV (reference sequence). The CDR3 consists of 15 residues. V shed 5 bases, J shed 3 bases, and the junction held 7 bases outside the gene matches. DNA for the CDR3: TGTGCCAGCAGTCTCCGGGCAGGGGGCTACAATGAGCAGTTCTTC. Translated: CASSLRAGGYNEQFF.